This is a list of T cell receptor beta chains from one sample in a study of T cells in narcolepsy. The assay was immunoSEQ multiplex PCR, and TCRdb's table has in-frame clones only and misses some. The top ten hold approximately 2.5% of the sample, which has under 35,000 clones, around 86% seen once. Sequenced material: CD45RA- memory CD4+ T cells from PBMCs. The receptors shown here come from a human donor with narcolepsy. CDR3s include the opening cysteine and the closing phenylalanine or tryptophan. Fields, in order: clone size, D gene, V gene, CDR3 length, J gene, CDR3 DNA, CDR3 protein. The D gene is left open where the match is weak. Part of the rows lack a size; the others show once, few, many or a class for expanded clones.

clone_size: .
d_call: .
v_call: TRBV5-8
cdr3_length: 17
j_call: TRBJ1-1
cdr3_nt: TGTGCCAGCAGCCCACGTCCCCCACAGGGTTTGAACACTGAAGCTTTCTTT
cdr3_aa: CASSPRPPQGLNTEAFF

clone_size: .
d_call: .
v_call: TRBV19
cdr3_length: 14
j_call: TRBJ1-5
cdr3_nt: TGTGCCACCACTCTGGGGGCAAGCAATCAGCCCCAGCATTTT
cdr3_aa: CATTLGASNQPQHF

clone_size: .
d_call: .
v_call: TRBV7-9
cdr3_length: 15
j_call: TRBJ2-1
cdr3_nt: TGTGCCAGCAGCTTAGTTGGGGGCCCTTACAATGAGCAGTTCTTC
cdr3_aa: CASSLVGGPYNEQFF

clone_size: .
d_call: .
v_call: TRBV4-3
cdr3_length: 15
j_call: TRBJ2-3
cdr3_nt: TGCGCCAGCAGCCAAGCCATCAGGGACACAGATACGCAGTATTTT
cdr3_aa: CASSQAIRDTDTQYF

clone_size: .
d_call: .
v_call: TRBV19
cdr3_length: 15
j_call: TRBJ2-2
cdr3_nt: TGTGCCAGTAGTATTTCAGGGTTGTATAGCGGGGAGCTGTTTTTT
cdr3_aa: CASSISGLYSGELFF

clone_size: .
d_call: .
v_call: TRBV6-6
cdr3_length: 12
j_call: TRBJ1-6
cdr3_nt: TGTGCCAGCAGTTACCAGTATTCACCCCTCCACTTT
cdr3_aa: CASSYQYSPLHF

clone_size: .
d_call: .
v_call: TRBV5-6
cdr3_length: 15
j_call: TRBJ1-6
cdr3_nt: TGTGCCAGCAGCGGCACAGGCTCCTATAATTCACCCCTCCACTTT
cdr3_aa: CASSGTGSYNSPLHF

clone_size: .
d_call: TRBD2
v_call: TRBV2
cdr3_length: 12
j_call: TRBJ2-1
cdr3_nt: TGTGCCAGCAGGGGGACGAGCGGGGCTCTGTTCTTC
cdr3_aa: CASRGTSGALFF

clone_size: .
d_call: .
v_call: TRBV4-2
cdr3_length: 14
j_call: TRBJ2-5
cdr3_nt: TGTGCCAGCAGCCAAGATGTCTATCAAGAGACCCAGTACTTC
cdr3_aa: CASSQDVYQETQYF

clone_size: .
d_call: .
v_call: TRBV9
cdr3_length: 16
j_call: TRBJ1-5
cdr3_nt: TGTGCCAGCAGCGTAGCTGCCGGGGGCGGCAATCAGCCCCAGCATTTT
cdr3_aa: CASSVAAGGGNQPQHF

clone_size: .
d_call: .
v_call: TRBV7-2
cdr3_length: 14
j_call: TRBJ1-1
cdr3_nt: TGTGCCAGCAGCGCCGAGGAGGGGAACACTGAAGCTTTCTTT
cdr3_aa: CASSAEEGNTEAFF

clone_size: .
d_call: TRBD2
v_call: TRBV10-2
cdr3_length: 13
j_call: TRBJ2-1
cdr3_nt: TGCGCCAGCAGCGTCCGGGGGGGCAATGAGCAGTTCTTC
cdr3_aa: CASSVRGGNEQFF

clone_size: .
d_call: TRBD1
v_call: TRBV25-1
cdr3_length: 14
j_call: TRBJ1-6
cdr3_nt: TGTGCCAGCAGTCAGGGGGACTATAATTCACCCCTCCACTTT
cdr3_aa: CASSQGDYNSPLHF

clone_size: once
d_call: .
v_call: TRBV6-5
cdr3_length: 12
j_call: TRBJ1-4
cdr3_nt: TGTGCCAGCAGCCCTCCCCCCAGGAAACTGTTTTTT
cdr3_aa: CASSPPPRKLFF

clone_size: .
d_call: .
v_call: TRBV9
cdr3_length: 15
j_call: TRBJ1-5
cdr3_nt: TGTGCCAGCAGCCCCCGCGGGGGTAGCAATCAGCCCCAGCATTTT
cdr3_aa: CASSPRGGSNQPQHF

clone_size: .
d_call: .
v_call: TRBV6-1
cdr3_length: 15
j_call: TRBJ2-1
cdr3_nt: TGTGCCAGCAGTGAGGGGGCAGAGCCCTACAATGAGCAGTTCTTC
cdr3_aa: CASSEGAEPYNEQFF

clone_size: .
d_call: .
v_call: TRBV6-1
cdr3_length: 12
j_call: TRBJ1-1
cdr3_nt: TGTGCCAGCAAGGTAGCGAACACTGAAGCTTTCTTT
cdr3_aa: CASKVANTEAFF

clone_size: .
d_call: TRBD2
v_call: TRBV7-2
cdr3_length: 15
j_call: TRBJ2-1
cdr3_nt: TGTGCCAGCAGCTGGCTAGCGGGGGGAAACAATGAGCAGTTCTTC
cdr3_aa: CASSWLAGGNNEQFF

clone_size: few
d_call: .
v_call: TRBV2
cdr3_length: 15
j_call: TRBJ1-3
cdr3_nt: TGTGCCAGCAGTGAGGGCCAGTACTCTGGAAACACCATATATTTT
cdr3_aa: CASSEGQYSGNTIYF

clone_size: .
d_call: .
v_call: TRBV5-1
cdr3_length: 16
j_call: TRBJ1-3
cdr3_nt: TGCGCCAGCAGCTTGGCCAGTTCCTACTCTGGAAACACCATATATTTT
cdr3_aa: CASSLASSYSGNTIYF

clone_size: .
d_call: .
v_call: TRBV5-1
cdr3_length: 15
j_call: TRBJ2-2
cdr3_nt: TGCGCCAGCAGCTCACAGAACTTGAACACCGGGGAGCTGTTTTTT
cdr3_aa: CASSSQNLNTGELFF

clone_size: .
d_call: .
v_call: TRBV25-1
cdr3_length: 14
j_call: TRBJ1-5
cdr3_nt: TGTGCCAGCAGTAAGGGAGGGGGCAATCAGCCCCAGCATTTT
cdr3_aa: CASSKGGGNQPQHF

clone_size: few
d_call: .
v_call: TRBV14
cdr3_length: 17
j_call: TRBJ2-2
cdr3_nt: TGTGCCAGCAGCCAAAGGACGGGGGGCTCGAACACCGGGGAGCTGTTTTTT
cdr3_aa: CASSQRTGGSNTGELFF

clone_size: .
d_call: TRBD2
v_call: TRBV5-4
cdr3_length: 14
j_call: TRBJ2-3
cdr3_nt: TGTGCCTACGGGACCGGGACTAGTGCTAATACGCAGTATTTT
cdr3_aa: CAYGTGTSANTQYF

clone_size: .
d_call: .
v_call: TRBV5-1
cdr3_length: 13
j_call: TRBJ2-5
cdr3_nt: TGCGCCAGCAGCTCGGGGGTTCAAGAGACCCAGTACTTC
cdr3_aa: CASSSGVQETQYF

clone_size: .
d_call: .
v_call: TRBV7-9
cdr3_length: 15
j_call: TRBJ1-2
cdr3_nt: TGTGCCAGCACCAATCAACAGGGTTCTAACTATGGCTACACCTTC
cdr3_aa: CASTNQQGSNYGYTF

clone_size: .
d_call: .
v_call: TRBV7-9
cdr3_length: 15
j_call: TRBJ2-7
cdr3_nt: TGTGCCAGCAGCGGCCAGGGGTTCAGCTCCTACGAGCAGTACTTC
cdr3_aa: CASSGQGFSSYEQYF

clone_size: .
d_call: TRBD1
v_call: TRBV10-2
cdr3_length: 13
j_call: TRBJ1-5
cdr3_nt: TGCGCCAGCACCGAGGGGGCACGGCAGCCCCAGCATTTT
cdr3_aa: CASTEGARQPQHF

clone_size: .
d_call: TRBD1
v_call: TRBV19
cdr3_length: 15
j_call: TRBJ1-5
cdr3_nt: TGTGCCAGTAGTGGGACAGGGGTTAAGGGGCAGCCCCAGCATTTT
cdr3_aa: CASSGTGVKGQPQHF

clone_size: .
d_call: .
v_call: TRBV27
cdr3_length: 14
j_call: TRBJ1-1
cdr3_nt: TGTGCCAGCAGAAAACGGGACAACGGACTCCCAGCTTTCTTT
cdr3_aa: CASRKRDNGLPAFF

clone_size: few
d_call: .
v_call: TRBV5-6
cdr3_length: 17
j_call: TRBJ1-6
cdr3_nt: TGTGCCAGCAGCTCCGGACAGAGCGGGGGATATAATTCACCCCTCCACTTT
cdr3_aa: CASSSGQSGGYNSPLHF

clone_size: .
d_call: TRBD1
v_call: TRBV7-6
cdr3_length: 16
j_call: TRBJ1-3
cdr3_nt: TGTGCCAGCAGCGCCCGGACGACAGGGGGTGGAAACACCATATATTTT
cdr3_aa: CASSARTTGGGNTIYF

clone_size: .
d_call: .
v_call: TRBV6-1
cdr3_length: 15
j_call: TRBJ2-3
cdr3_nt: TGTGCCAGCAGTGAAGCCGGGGGCCCCACAGATACGCAGTATTTT
cdr3_aa: CASSEAGGPTDTQYF

clone_size: .
d_call: .
v_call: TRBV6-5
cdr3_length: 15
j_call: TRBJ1-2
cdr3_nt: TGTGCCAGCAGTTACGGCCCCGGGCCGGGCTATGGCTACACCTTC
cdr3_aa: CASSYGPGPGYGYTF

clone_size: .
d_call: TRBD1
v_call: TRBV2
cdr3_length: 15
j_call: TRBJ2-1
cdr3_nt: TGTGCCAGCAGAGAAGACAGGGCTCTCTACAATGAGCAGTTCTTC
cdr3_aa: CASREDRALYNEQFF

clone_size: .
d_call: .
v_call: TRBV6-5
cdr3_length: 15
j_call: TRBJ2-1
cdr3_nt: TGTGCCAGCAGTTTCCACCAGGGGAGTTACAATGAGCAGTTCTTC
cdr3_aa: CASSFHQGSYNEQFF

clone_size: .
d_call: .
v_call: TRBV29-1
cdr3_length: 11
j_call: TRBJ2-3
cdr3_nt: TGCAGCGTGATGTTATCAGATACGCAGTATTTT
cdr3_aa: CSVMLSDTQYF

clone_size: .
d_call: .
v_call: TRBV6-5
cdr3_length: 16
j_call: TRBJ1-2
cdr3_nt: TGTGCCAGCAGTTCCAAGGACCGTCGCCCAAACTATGGCTACACCTTC
cdr3_aa: CASSSKDRRPNYGYTF

clone_size: few
d_call: .
v_call: TRBV5-6
cdr3_length: 11
j_call: TRBJ1-1
cdr3_nt: TGTGCCAGCAGCCGTCGATTCGGACATATCTTT
cdr3_aa: CASSRRFGHIF

clone_size: .
d_call: .
v_call: TRBV2
cdr3_length: 13
j_call: TRBJ2-7
cdr3_nt: TGTGCCAGCAGTGATTCGCCGCCTACTCAGCAGTACTTC
cdr3_aa: CASSDSPPTQQYF

clone_size: few
d_call: .
v_call: TRBV30
cdr3_length: 15
j_call: TRBJ1-5
cdr3_nt: TGTGCCTGGAGGGTGGGGGGGGCGCGGGGTCAGCCCCAGCATTTT
cdr3_aa: CAWRVGGARGQPQHF